A single TCR beta chain is shown here with its context. Its antigen is undetermined. The data belong to a study of vaccination and CD4 T cells after COVID-19. About the research overall: Post-COVID specimens were obtained a median around 100 days after diagnosis (range 35 to 161). Ranging from 14 to 241, the interval between dose two and post-vaccine sampling had a median of 72 days. Whole-study results and caveats: This study had few convalescent patients and no early post-infection samples.

Treatment here: approximately 11-day PBMC culture with coronavirus spike peptide pools or control peptides (ViraFEST assay). The unexposed donor's CD4+ T cells were collected before the COVID-19 pandemic (2011-2018). V trimming: 4 bases; J trimming: 4 bases; junction bases outside the gene matches: 12. Germline V CDR1 and CDR2: SGDLS, YYNGEE. The CDR3 sequence is 17 residues long. The assay that was used to sequence DNA from cultured CD4+ T cells was the Oncomine TCR Beta short-read assay. Each CDR3 protein gets one entry after TCRdb re-called the PCR reads with MiXCR. This sample has 3,000 to 3,500 distinct CDR3 sequences, with about 24% found just once.

V is TRBV9 and J is TRBJ2-5, with 11 bases aligning to TRBD2. This clonotype was sampled from a human donor in good health. Input material: CD4+ T cells from blood, cultured in vitro. The CDR3 DNA reads as TGTGCCAGCAGCTCAGGGGTCCAGACTAGCGGGGTAGAGACCCAGTACTTC. Translation gives CASSSGVQTSGVETQYF.